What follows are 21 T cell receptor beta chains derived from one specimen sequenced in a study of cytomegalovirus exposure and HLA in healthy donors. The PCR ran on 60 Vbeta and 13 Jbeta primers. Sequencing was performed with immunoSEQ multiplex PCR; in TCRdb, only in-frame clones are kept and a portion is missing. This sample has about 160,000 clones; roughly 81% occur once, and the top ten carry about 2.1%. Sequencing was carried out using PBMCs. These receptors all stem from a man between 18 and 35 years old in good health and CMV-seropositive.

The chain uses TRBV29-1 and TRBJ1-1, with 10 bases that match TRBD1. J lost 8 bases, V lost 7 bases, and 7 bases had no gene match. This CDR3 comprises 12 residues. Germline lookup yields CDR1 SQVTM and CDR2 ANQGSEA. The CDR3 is CSGGQGTLEAFF. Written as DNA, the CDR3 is TGCAGCGGGGGACAGGGGACCCTCGAAGCTTTCTTT.

CDR3 coding DNA: TGCGCCAGCAGCCCCCTGGTCGGTCAGCCCCAGCATTTT. This sequence encodes CASSPLVGQPQHF. The chain joins TRBV4-3 to TRBJ1-5; D not certain. The CDR3 sequence is 13 residues long. From germline, CDR1 is LGHNA and CDR2 YSLEER. Trimming stripped 4 bases from V and 6 bases from J, with 10 bases between.

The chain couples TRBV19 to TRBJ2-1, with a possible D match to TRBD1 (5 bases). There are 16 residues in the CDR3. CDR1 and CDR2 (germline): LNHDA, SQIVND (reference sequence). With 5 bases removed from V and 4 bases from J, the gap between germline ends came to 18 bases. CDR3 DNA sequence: TGTGCCAGTAGTGCAGCCAGGCAGGGTTGGTACAATGAGCAGTTCTTC. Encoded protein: CASSAARQGWYNEQFF.

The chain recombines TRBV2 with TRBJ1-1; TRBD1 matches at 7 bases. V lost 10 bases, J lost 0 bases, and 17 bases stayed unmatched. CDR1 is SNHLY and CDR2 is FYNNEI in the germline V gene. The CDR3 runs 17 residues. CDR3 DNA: TGTGCCAACCAAGGGGGCAGCCGGGCGATTATGAACACTGAAGCTTTCTTT. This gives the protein CANQGGSRAIMNTEAFF.

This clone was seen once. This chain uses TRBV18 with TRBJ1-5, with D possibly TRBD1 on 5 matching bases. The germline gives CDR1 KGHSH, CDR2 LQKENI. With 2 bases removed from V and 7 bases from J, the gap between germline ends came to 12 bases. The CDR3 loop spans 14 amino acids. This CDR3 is CASSPSGDHQPQHF. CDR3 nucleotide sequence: TGTGCCAGCTCACCATCGGGGGACCACCAGCCCCAGCATTTT.

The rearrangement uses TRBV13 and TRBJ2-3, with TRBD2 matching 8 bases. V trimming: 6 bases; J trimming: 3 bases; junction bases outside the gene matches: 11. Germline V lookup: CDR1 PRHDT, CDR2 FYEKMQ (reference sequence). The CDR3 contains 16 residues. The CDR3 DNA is TGTGCCAGCAGTTCCTCCTTTAGCGGGAATACAGATACGCAGTATTTT. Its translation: CASSSSFSGNTDTQYF.

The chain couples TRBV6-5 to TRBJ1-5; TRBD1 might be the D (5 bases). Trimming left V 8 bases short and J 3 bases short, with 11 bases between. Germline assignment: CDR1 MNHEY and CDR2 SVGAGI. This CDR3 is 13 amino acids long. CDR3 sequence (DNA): TGTGCCAGCCGCCCAGGGTACAATCAGCCCCAGCATTTT. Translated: CASRPGYNQPQHF.

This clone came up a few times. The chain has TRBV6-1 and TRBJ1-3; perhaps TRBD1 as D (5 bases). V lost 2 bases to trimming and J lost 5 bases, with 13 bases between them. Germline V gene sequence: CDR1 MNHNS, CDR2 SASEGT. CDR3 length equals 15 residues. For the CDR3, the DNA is TGTGCCAGCAGTGAATACGGAGGGGTAAGAAACACCATATATTTT. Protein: CASSEYGGVRNTIYF.

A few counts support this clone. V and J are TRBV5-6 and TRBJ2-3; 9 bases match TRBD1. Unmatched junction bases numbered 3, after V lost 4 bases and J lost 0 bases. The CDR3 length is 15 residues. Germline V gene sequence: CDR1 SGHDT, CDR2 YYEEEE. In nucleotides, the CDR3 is TGTGCCAGCAGCGTCGGGACAGGGAGCACAGATACGCAGTATTTT. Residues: CASSVGTGSTDTQYF.

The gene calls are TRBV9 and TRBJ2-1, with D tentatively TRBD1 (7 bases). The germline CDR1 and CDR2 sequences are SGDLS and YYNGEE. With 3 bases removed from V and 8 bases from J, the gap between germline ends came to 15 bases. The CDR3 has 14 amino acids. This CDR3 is CASSGQGGADEQFF. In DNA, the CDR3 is TGTGCCAGCAGCGGTCAGGGGGGAGCTGATGAGCAGTTCTTC.

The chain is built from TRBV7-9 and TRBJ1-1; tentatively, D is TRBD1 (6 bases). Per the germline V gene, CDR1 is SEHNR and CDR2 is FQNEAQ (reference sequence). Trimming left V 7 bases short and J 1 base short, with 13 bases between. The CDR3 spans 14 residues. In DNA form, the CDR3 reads TGTGCCAGCACCCAGAGAGGGGGGAACACTGAAGCTTTCTTT. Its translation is CASTQRGGNTEAFF.

This CDR3 reads CASSIAGTSGGETQYF. The CDR3 DNA sequence: TGTGCCAGCAGCATCGCCGGGACTAGCGGGGGTGAGACCCAGTACTTC. This chain links TRBV7-2 with TRBJ2-5; 14 nucleotides line up with TRBD2. The CDR3 loop spans 16 amino acids. Trimming cost V 5 bases and J 5 bases; bases outside gene matches: 7. Germline V lookup: CDR1 SGHTA, CDR2 FQGNSA.

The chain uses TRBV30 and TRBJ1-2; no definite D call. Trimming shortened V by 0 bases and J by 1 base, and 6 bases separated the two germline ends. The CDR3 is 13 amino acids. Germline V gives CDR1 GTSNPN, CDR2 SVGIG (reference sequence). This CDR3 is CAWSVHGNYGYTF. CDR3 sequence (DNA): TGTGCCTGGAGTGTACATGGTAACTATGGCTACACCTTC.

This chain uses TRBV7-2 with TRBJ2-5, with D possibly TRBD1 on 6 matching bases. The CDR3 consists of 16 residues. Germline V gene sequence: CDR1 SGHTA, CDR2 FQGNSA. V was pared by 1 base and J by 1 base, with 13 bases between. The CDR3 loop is CASSLGGHSTQETQYF. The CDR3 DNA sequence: TGTGCCAGCAGCTTAGGGGGACACTCTACCCAAGAGACCCAGTACTTC. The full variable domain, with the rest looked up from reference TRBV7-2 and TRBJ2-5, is GAGVSQSPSNKVTEKGKDVELRCDPISGHTALYWYRQSLGQGLEFLIYFQGNSAPDKSGLPSDRFSAERTGGSVSTLTIQRTQQEDSAVYLCASSLGGHSTQETQYFGPGTRLLVL.

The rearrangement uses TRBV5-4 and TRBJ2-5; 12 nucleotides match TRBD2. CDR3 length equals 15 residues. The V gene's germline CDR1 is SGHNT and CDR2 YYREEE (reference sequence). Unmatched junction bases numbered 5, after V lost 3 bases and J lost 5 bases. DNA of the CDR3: TGTGCCAGCAGCTCTAGCGGGGGGGCCGGGGAGACCCAGTACTTC. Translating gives CASSSSGGAGETQYF.

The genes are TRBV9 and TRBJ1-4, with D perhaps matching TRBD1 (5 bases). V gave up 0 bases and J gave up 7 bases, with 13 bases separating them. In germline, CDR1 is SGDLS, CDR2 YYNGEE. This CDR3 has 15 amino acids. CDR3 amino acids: CASSVEGVASEKLFF. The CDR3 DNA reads TGTGCCAGCAGCGTAGAAGGGGTGGCGAGTGAAAAACTGTTTTTT.

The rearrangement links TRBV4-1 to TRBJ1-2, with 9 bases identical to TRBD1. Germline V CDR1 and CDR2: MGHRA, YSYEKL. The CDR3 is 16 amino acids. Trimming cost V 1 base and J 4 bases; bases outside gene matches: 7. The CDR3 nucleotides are TGCGCCAGCAGCCAAGTGCGGGACAGGGACGTCTATGGCTACACCTTC. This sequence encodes CASSQVRDRDVYGYTF.

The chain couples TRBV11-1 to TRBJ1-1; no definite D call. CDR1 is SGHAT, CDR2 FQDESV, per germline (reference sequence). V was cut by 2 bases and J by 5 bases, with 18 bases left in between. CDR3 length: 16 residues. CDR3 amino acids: CASSLLGGLAETEAFF. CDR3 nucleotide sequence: TGTGCCAGCAGCTTATTGGGAGGACTGGCAGAGACTGAAGCTTTCTTT.

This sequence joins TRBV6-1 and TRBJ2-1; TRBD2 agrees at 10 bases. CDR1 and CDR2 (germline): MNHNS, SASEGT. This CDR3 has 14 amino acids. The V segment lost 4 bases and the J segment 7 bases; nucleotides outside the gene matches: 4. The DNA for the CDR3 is TGTGCCAGCAGTGGAATAGCGGGGGGAAATGAGCAGTTCTTC. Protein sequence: CASSGIAGGNEQFF.

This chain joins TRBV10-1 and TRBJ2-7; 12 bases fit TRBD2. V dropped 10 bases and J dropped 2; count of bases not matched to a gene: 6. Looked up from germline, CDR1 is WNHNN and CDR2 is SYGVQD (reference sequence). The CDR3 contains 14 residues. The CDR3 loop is CAIPTSGGTYEQYF. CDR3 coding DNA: TGCGCCATTCCGACTAGCGGGGGAACCTACGAGCAGTACTTC.

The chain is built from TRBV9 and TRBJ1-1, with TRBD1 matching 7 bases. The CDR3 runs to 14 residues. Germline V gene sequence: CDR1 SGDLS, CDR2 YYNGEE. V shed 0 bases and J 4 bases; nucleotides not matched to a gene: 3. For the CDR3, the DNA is TGTGCCAGCAGCGTAGACCCAGGGGGCACTGAAGCTTTCTTT. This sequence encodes CASSVDPGGTEAFF.